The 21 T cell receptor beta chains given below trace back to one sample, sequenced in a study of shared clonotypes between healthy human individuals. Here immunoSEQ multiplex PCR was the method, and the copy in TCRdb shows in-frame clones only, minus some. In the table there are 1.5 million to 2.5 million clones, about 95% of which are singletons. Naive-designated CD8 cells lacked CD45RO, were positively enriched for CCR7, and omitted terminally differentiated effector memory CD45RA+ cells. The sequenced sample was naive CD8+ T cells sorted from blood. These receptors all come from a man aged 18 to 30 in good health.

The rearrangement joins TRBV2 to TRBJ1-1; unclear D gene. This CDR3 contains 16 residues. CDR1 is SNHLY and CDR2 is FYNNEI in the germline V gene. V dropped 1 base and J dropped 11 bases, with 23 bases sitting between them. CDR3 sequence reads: CASSEGFISGQAWAFF. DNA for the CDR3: TGTGCCAGCAGTGAAGGCTTTATCTCGGGTCAAGCTTGGGCTTTCTTT.

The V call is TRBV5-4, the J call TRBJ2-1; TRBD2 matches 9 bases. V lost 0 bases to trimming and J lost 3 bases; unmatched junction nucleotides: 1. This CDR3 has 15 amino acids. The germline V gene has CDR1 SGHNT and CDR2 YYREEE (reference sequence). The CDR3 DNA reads TGTGCCAGCAGCTTGGGCGGGGGGGACTACAATGAGCAGTTCTTC. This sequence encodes CASSLGGGDYNEQFF.

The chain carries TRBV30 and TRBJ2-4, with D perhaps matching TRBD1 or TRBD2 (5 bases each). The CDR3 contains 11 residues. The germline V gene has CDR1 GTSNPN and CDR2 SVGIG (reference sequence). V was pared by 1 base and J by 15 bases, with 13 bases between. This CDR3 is CAWSEGTGLYF. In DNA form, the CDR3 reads TGTGCCTGGAGTGAGGGGACCGGGTTGTACTTC.

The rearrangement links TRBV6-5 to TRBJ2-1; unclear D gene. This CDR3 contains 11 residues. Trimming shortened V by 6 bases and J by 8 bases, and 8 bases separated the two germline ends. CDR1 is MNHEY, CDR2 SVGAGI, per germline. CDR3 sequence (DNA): TGTGCCAGCAGCCAGTGGGATGAGCAGTTCTTC. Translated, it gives CASSQWDEQFF.

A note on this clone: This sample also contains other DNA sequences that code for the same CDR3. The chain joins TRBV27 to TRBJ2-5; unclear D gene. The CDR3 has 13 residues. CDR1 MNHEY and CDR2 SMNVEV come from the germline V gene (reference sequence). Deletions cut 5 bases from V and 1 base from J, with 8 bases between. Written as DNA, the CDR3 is TGTGCCAGCAGTCTCCACTCCCAAGAGACCCAGTACTTC. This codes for CASSLHSQETQYF.

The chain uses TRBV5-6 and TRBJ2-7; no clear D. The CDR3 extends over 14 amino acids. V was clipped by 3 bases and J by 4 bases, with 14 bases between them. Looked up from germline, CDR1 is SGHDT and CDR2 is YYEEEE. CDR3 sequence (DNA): TGTGCCAGCAGCTCAAGGATCAACATATACGAGCAGTACTTC. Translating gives CASSSRINIYEQYF. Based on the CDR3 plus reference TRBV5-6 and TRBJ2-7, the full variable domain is DAGVTQSPTHLIKTRGQQVTLRCSPKSGHDTVSWYQQALGQGPQFIFQYYEEEERQRGNFPDRFSGHQFPNYSSELNVNALLLGDSALYLCASSSRINIYEQYFGPGTRLTVT.

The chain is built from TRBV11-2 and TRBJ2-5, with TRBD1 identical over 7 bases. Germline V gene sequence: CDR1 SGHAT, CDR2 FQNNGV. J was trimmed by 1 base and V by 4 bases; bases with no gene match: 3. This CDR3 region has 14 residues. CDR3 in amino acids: CASSSWDSQETQYF. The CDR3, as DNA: TGTGCCAGCAGCTCGTGGGACAGCCAAGAGACCCAGTACTTC.

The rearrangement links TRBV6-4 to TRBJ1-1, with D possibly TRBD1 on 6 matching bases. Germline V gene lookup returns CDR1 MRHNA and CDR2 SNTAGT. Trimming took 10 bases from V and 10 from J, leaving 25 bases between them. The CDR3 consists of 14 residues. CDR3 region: CANPTSGTPSGAFF. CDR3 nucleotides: TGTGCCAACCCAACCTCCGGGACACCCTCCGGAGCTTTCTTT.

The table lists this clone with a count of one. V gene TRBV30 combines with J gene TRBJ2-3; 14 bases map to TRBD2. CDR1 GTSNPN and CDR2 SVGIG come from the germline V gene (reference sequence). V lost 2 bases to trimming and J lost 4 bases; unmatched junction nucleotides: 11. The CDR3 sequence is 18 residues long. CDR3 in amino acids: CAWSREGTSGGPADTQYF. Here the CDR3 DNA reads TGTGCCTGGAGTAGGGAGGGGACTAGCGGGGGCCCGGCAGATACGCAGTATTTT.

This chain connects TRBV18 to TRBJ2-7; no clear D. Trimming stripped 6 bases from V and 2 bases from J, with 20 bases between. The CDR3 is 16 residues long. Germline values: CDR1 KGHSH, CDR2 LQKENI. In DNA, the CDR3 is TGTGCCAGCTCTGACCCCCAGTCCGCCCTTCCCTACGAGCAGTACTTC. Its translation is CASSDPQSALPYEQYF.

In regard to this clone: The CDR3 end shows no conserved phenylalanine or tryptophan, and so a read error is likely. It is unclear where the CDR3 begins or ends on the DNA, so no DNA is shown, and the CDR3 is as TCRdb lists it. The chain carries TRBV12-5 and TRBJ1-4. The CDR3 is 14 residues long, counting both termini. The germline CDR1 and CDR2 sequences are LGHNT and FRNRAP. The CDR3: CASGSRTHLEGDNL.

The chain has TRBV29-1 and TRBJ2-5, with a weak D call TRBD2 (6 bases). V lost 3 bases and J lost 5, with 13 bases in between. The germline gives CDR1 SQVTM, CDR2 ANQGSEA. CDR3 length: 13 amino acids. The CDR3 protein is CSVETRTGETQYF. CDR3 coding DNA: TGCAGCGTTGAGACTAGGACGGGGGAGACCCAGTACTTC.

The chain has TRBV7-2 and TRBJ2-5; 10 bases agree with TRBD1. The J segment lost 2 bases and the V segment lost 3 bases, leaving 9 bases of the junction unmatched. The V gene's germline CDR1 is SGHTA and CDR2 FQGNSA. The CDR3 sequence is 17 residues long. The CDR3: CASSLGIGDRGQETQYF. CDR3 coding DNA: TGTGCCAGCAGCTTGGGGATTGGGGACAGGGGACAAGAGACCCAGTACTTC.

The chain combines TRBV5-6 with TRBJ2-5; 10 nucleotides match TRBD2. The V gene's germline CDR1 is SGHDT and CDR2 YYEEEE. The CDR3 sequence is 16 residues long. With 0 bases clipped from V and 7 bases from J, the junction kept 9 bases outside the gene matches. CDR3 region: CASSLAVSGRFATQYF. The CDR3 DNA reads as TGTGCCAGCAGCTTGGCGGTTAGCGGGAGGTTTGCGACCCAGTACTTC. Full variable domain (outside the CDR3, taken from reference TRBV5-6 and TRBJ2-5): DAGVTQSPTHLIKTRGQQVTLRCSPKSGHDTVSWYQQALGQGPQFIFQYYEEEERQRGNFPDRFSGHQFPNYSSELNVNALLLGDSALYLCASSLAVSGRFATQYFGPGTRLLVL.

The CDR3 DNA reads as TGTGCCAGCAGTGACGGGCCAACCTACGAGCAGTACTTC. Translation: CASSDGPTYEQYF. The chain carries TRBV6-4 and TRBJ2-7; the D is unclear. The CDR3 is 13 residues long. Germline loops: CDR1 MRHNA, CDR2 SNTAGT. The ends were cut back, 2 bases at V and 2 bases at J, with 7 bases in the middle.

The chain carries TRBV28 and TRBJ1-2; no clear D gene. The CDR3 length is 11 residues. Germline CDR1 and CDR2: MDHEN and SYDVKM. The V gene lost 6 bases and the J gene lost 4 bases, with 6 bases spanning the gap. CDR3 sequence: CASRVGYGYTF. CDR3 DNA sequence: TGTGCCAGCAGAGTGGGCTATGGCTACACCTTC.

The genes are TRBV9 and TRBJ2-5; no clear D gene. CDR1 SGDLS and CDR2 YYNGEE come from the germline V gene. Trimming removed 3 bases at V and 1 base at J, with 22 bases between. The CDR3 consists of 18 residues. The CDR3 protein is CASSATWSSKGGQETQYF. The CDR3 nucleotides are TGTGCCAGCAGCGCCACATGGAGTTCTAAGGGCGGCCAAGAGACCCAGTACTTC.

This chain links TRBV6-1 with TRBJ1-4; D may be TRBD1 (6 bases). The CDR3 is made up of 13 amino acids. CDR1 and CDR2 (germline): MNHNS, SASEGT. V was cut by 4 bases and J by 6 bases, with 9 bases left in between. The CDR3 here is CASSGQEDEKLFF. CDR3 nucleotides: TGTGCCAGCAGTGGACAGGAAGATGAAAAACTGTTTTTT.

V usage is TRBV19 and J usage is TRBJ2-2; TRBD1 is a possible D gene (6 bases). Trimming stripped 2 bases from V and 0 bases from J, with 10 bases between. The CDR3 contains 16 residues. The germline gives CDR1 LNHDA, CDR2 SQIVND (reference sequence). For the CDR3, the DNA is TGTGCCAGTAGTATACAGGGGCCTACGAACACCGGGGAGCTGTTTTTT. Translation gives CASSIQGPTNTGELFF.

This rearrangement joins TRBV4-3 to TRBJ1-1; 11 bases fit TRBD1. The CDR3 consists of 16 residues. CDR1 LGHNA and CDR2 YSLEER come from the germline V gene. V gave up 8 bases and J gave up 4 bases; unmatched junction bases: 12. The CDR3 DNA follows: TGCGCCAGCCGCCCCCGGACAGGGGGCGTTAGCACTGAAGCTTTCTTT. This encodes CASRPRTGGVSTEAFF.

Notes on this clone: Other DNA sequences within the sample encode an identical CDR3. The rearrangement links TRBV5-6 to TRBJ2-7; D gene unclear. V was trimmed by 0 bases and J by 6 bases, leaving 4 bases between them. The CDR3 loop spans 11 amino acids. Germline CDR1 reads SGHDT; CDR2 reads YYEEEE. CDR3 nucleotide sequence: TGTGCCAGCAGCTTGGGTCTCGAGCAGTACTTC. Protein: CASSLGLEQYF. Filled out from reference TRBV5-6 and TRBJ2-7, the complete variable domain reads DAGVTQSPTHLIKTRGQQVTLRCSPKSGHDTVSWYQQALGQGPQFIFQYYEEEERQRGNFPDRFSGHQFPNYSSELNVNALLLGDSALYLCASSLGLEQYFGPGTRLTVT.